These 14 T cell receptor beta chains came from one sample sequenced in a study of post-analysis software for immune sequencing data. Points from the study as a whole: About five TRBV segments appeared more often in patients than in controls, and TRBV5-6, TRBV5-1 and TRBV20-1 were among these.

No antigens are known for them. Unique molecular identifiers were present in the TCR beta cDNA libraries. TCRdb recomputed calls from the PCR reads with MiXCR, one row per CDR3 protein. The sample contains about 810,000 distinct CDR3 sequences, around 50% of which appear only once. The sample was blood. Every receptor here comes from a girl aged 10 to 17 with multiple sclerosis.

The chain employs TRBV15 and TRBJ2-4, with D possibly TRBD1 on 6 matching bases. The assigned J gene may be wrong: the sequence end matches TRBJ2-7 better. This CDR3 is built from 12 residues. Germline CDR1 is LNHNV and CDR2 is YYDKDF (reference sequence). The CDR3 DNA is TGTGCCACCAGCAGTGGACAGACCGAGCAGTACTTC. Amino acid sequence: CATSSGQTEQYF.

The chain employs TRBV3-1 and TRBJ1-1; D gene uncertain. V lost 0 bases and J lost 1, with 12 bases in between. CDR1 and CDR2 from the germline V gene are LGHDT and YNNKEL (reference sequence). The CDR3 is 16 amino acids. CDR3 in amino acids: CASSQDGRDENTEAFF. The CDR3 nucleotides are TGTGCCAGCAGCCAAGACGGTCGGGATGAGAACACTGAAGCTTTCTTT.

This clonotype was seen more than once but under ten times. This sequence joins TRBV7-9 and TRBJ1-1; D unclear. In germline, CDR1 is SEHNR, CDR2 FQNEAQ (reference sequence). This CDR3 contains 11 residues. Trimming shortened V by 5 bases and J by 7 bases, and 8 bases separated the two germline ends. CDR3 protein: CASSTGFEAFF. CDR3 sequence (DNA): TGTGCCAGCAGCACCGGGTTTGAAGCTTTCTTT.

In nucleotides, the CDR3 is TGTGCCAGCAGCAAGGGACCTAGGAACACTGAAGCTTTCTTT. Translating gives CASSKGPRNTEAFF. The V call is TRBV5-5, the J call TRBJ1-1; tentatively, D is TRBD1 (5 bases). From germline, CDR1 is SGHKS and CDR2 YYEKEE (reference sequence). Trimming took off 4 bases at V and 1 base at J, with 11 bases between the two ends. The CDR3 is 14 amino acids.

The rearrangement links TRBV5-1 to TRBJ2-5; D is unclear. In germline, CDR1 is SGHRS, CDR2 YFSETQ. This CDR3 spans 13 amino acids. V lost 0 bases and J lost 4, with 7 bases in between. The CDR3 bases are TGCGCCAGCAGCTTGGGGAAAGGAGAGACCCAGTACTTC. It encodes CASSLGKGETQYF.

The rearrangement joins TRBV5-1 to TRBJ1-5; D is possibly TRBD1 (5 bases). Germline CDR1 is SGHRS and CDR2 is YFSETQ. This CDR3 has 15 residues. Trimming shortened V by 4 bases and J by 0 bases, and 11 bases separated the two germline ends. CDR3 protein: CASSLGPSSNQPQHF. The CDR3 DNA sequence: TGCGCCAGCAGCCTGGGACCTAGTAGCAATCAGCCCCAGCATTTT.

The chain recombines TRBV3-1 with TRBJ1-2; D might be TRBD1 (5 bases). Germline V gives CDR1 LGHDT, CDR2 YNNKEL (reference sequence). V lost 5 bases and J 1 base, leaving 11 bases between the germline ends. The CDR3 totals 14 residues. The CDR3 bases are TGTGCCAGCAGCTTCAGACAGAGTAACTATGGCTACACCTTC. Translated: CASSFRQSNYGYTF.

The CDR3 spells CASSTGGFRNQPQHF. Here the CDR3 DNA reads TGTGCCAGCAGCACAGGGGGGTTTAGGAATCAGCCCCAGCATTTT. This chain links TRBV28 with TRBJ1-5, with 8 bases matching TRBD1. Germline lookup yields CDR1 MDHEN and CDR2 SYDVKM. The ends lost 6 bases at V and 4 bases at J; junction bases unmatched: 8. This CDR3 is built from 15 residues.

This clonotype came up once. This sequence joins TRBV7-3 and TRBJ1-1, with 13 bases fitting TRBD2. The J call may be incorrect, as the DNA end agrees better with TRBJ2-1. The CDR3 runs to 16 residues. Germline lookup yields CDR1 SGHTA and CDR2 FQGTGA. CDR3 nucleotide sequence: TGTGCCAGCAGCCGGACTAGCGGGAGTGGGGCCAATGAGCAGTTCTTC. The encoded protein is CASSRTSGSGANEQFF.

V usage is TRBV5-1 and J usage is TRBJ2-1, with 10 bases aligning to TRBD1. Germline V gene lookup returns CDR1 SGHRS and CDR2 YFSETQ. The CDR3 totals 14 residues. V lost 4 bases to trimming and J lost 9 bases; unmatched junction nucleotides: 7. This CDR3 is CASSAGQGFGEQFF. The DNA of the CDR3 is TGCGCCAGCAGCGCGGGACAGGGGTTTGGTGAGCAGTTCTTC.

The CDR3 region is CASSFGGGEKSTQYF. For the CDR3, the DNA is TGTGCCAGCTCATTCGGGGGAGGCGAAAAGAGCACGCAGTATTTT. V gene TRBV9 combines with J gene TRBJ2-3; D may be TRBD2 (6 bases). Trimming left V 7 bases short and J 9 bases short, with 24 bases between. The CDR3 extends over 15 amino acids. The V gene's germline CDR1 is SGDLS and CDR2 YYNGEE.

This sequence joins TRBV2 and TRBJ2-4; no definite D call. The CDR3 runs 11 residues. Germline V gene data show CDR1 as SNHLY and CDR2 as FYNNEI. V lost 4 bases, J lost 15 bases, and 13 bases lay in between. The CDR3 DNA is TGTGCCAGCAGTGCTGGCCCCTTCTGGTACTTC. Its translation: CASSAGPFWYF.

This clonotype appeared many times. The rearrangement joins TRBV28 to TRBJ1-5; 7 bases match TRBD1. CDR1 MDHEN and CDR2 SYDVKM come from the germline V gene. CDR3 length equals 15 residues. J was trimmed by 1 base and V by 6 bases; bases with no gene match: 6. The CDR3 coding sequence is TGTGCCAGCAGGTGGGACAGACTAAGCAATCAGCCCCAGCATTTT. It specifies CASRWDRLSNQPQHF.

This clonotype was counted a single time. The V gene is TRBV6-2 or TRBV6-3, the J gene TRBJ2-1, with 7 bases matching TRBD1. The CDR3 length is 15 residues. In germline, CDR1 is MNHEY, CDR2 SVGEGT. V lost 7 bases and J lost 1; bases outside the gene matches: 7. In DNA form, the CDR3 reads TGTGCCAGCAAGAGGGGGCCAGGATCCTACAATGAGCAGTTCTTC. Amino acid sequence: CASKRGPGSYNEQFF.